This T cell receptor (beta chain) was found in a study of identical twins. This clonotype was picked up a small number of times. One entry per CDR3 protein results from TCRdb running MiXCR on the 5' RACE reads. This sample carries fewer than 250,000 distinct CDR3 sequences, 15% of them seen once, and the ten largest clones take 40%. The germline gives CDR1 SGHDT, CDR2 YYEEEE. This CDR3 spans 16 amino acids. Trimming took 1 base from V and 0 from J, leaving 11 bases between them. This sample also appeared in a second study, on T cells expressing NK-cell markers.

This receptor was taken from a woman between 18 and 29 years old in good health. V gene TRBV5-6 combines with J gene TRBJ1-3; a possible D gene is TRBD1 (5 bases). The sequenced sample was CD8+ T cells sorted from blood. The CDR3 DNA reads TGTGCCAGCAGCTTGACAGGCATTTACTCTGGAAACACCATATATTTT. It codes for CASSLTGIYSGNTIYF.